This entry is about one T cell receptor beta chain. The sample belongs to a study of T cells after yellow fever vaccination. With 8 bases removed from V and 1 base from J, the gap between germline ends came to 6 bases. The CDR3 is 12 residues long. Germline CDR1 MNHEY, CDR2 SVGAGI. A universal primer site and UMIs were added as TCR cDNA was made by 5'RACE template switching. TCRdb reprocessed the 5' RACE reads with MiXCR, giving one entry per CDR3 protein. The data hold hundreds of thousands of distinct CDR3 sequences, with more than 3% observed a single time. The chain carries TRBV6-5 and TRBJ2-4; D gene uncertain. This specimen consisted of PBMCs, obtained on the day of the yellow fever booster vaccination. The receptor was derived from a man aged 18 to 35 who received the YFV17D yellow fever vaccine. CDR3 sequence reads: CASGLAKNIQYF. For the CDR3, the DNA is TGTGCCAGCGGCCTGGCCAAAAACATTCAGTACTTC.